The T cell receptor beta chain under discussion was sequenced for a study of T cells in Graves' hyperthyroidism and ophthalmopathy. V was trimmed by 5 bases and J by 7 bases, leaving 14 bases between them. There are 13 residues in the CDR3. Germline V lookup: CDR1 LNHNV, CDR2 YYDKDF (reference sequence). In the case of this clonotype: The antigen is not known.

It was RNA transcripts that yielded the amplified TCR beta CDR3 regions. The HTBI primer set was used in a first-round RT-PCR of the TCR CDR3. MiXCR, applied by TCRdb to the multiplex PCR reads, yields one record per CDR3 protein. The sample contains hundreds of thousands of distinct CDR3 sequences, 35% to 45% of which appear only once. Study results and limitations: Most clonotypes expanded in thyroid above 0.001 were likewise present in blood.

Sequencing was performed on blood. The rearrangement uses TRBV15 and TRBJ1-2, with TRBD1 as a possible D gene (6 bases). The source is a man between 18 and 29 years old with Graves' hyperthyroidism. CDR3 amino acids: CATSGIQGVGYTF. The CDR3 DNA is TGTGCCACCAGCGGAATACAGGGAGTTGGCTACACCTTC.